The clone carrying this T cell receptor beta chain occurred once. As yet, its antigen is unknown. The sample originates from a study of cytomegalovirus exposure and HLA in healthy donors. Study information: In an earlier analysis, 117 million unique TCR beta sequences were found from about 180 million T cells.

The CDR3 totals 12 residues. Germline loops: CDR1 WNHNN, CDR2 SYGVQD (reference sequence). Trimming removed 4 bases from V and 2 bases from J, with 5 bases in between. 13 Jbeta primers and 60 Vbeta primers were used for the PCR. TCRdb's copy holds only in-frame clones and misses some; the assay was immunoSEQ multiplex PCR. The sample includes approximately 190,000 clones, around 86% of them seen just once. Findings of the study overall: V- and J-gene trimming of TCR beta was linked (in a later analysis) to a missense DCLRE1C variant.

The V call is TRBV10-1, the J call TRBJ1-1, with D perhaps matching TRBD1 (5 bases). The clonotype comes from a man aged 40-50 years in good health and CMV-seropositive. Sequencing input: PBMCs. The CDR3 DNA reads as TGCGCCAGCAGTGGGACAAACACTGAAGCTTTCTTT. Its translation is CASSGTNTEAFF.